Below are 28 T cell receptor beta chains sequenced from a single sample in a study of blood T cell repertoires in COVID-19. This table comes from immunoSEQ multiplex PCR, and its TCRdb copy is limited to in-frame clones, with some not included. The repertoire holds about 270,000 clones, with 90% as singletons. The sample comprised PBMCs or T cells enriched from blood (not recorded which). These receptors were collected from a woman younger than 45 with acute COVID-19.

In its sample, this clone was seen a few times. The CDR3 loop reads CASSLAGEVNYGYTF. CDR3 coding DNA: TGTGCCAGCAGCCTCGCCGGTGAGGTTAACTATGGCTACACCTTC. The V and J genes are TRBV7-9 and TRBJ1-2; D is unresolved. Looked up from germline, CDR1 is SEHNR and CDR2 is FQNEAQ (reference sequence). The CDR3 consists of 15 residues. V lost 5 bases and J 1 base, leaving 14 bases between the germline ends.

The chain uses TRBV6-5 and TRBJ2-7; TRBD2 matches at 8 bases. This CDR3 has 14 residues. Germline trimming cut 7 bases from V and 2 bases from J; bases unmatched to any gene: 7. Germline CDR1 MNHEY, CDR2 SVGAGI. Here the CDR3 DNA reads TGTGCCAGCACCCTAGCGGGCGCCGCCTACGAGCAGTACTTC. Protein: CASTLAGAAYEQYF.

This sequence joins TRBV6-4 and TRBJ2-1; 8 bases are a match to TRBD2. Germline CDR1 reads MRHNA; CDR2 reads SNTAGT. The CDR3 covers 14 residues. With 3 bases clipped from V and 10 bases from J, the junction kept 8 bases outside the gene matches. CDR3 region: CASSEGLEIKEQFF. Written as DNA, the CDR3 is TGTGCCAGCAGTGAGGGACTAGAGATCAAGGAGCAGTTCTTC.

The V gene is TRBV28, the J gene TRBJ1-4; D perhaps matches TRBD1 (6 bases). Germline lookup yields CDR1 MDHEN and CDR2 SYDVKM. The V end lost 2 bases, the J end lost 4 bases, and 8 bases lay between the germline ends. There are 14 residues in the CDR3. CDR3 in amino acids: CASSLQGLNEKLFF. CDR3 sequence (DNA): TGTGCCAGCAGTTTACAGGGGCTTAATGAAAAACTGTTTTTT.

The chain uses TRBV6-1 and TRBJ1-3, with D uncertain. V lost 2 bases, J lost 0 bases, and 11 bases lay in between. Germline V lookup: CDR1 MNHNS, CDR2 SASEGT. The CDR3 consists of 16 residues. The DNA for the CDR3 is TGTGCCAGCAGTGAATTGGGCATTGGCTCTGGAAACACCATATATTTT. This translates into CASSELGIGSGNTIYF.

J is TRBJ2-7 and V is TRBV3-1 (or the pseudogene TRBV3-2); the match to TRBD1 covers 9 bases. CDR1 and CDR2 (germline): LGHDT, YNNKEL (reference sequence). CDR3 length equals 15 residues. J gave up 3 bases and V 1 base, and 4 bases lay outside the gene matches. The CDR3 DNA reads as TGTGCCAGCAGCCAAGGCCCGGACAGGGGCTACGAGCAGTACTTC. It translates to CASSQGPDRGYEQYF.

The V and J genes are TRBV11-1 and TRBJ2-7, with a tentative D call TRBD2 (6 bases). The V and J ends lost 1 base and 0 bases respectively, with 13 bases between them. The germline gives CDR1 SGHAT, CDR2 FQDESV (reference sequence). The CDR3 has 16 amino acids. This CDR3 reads CASSLGYYGSSYEQYF. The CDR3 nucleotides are TGTGCCAGCAGCTTAGGGTACTACGGGAGCTCCTACGAGCAGTACTTC.

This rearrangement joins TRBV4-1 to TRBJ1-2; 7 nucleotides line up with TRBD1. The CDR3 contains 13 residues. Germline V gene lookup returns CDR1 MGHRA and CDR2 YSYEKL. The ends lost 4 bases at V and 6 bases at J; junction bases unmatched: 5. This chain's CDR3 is CASSPGTDDGYTF. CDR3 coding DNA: TGCGCCAGCAGCCCAGGGACAGATGATGGCTACACCTTC.

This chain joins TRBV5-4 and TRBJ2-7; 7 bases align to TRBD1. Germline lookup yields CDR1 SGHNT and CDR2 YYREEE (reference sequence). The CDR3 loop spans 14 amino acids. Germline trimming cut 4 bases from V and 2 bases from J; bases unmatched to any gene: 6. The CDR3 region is CASSLMTGTYEQYF. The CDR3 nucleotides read TGTGCCAGCAGCCTAATGACAGGGACCTACGAGCAGTACTTC. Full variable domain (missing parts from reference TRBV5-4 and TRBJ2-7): ETGVTQSPTHLIKTRGQQVTLRCSSQSGHNTVSWYQQALGQGPQFIFQYYREEENGRGNFPPRFSGLQFPNYSSELNVNALELDDSALYLCASSLMTGTYEQYFGPGTRLTVT.

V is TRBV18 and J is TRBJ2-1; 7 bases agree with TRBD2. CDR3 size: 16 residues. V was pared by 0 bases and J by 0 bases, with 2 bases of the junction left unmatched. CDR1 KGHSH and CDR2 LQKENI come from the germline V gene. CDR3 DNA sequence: TGTGCCAGCTCACCACCGAGCGGGAACTCCTACAATGAGCAGTTCTTC. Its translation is CASSPPSGNSYNEQFF. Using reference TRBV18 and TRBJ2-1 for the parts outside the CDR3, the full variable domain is NAGVMQNPRHLVRRRGQEARLRCSPMKGHSHVYWYRQLPEEGLKFMVYLQKENIIDESGMPKERFSAEFPKEGPSILRIQQVVRGDSAAYFCASSPPSGNSYNEQFFGPGTRLTVL.

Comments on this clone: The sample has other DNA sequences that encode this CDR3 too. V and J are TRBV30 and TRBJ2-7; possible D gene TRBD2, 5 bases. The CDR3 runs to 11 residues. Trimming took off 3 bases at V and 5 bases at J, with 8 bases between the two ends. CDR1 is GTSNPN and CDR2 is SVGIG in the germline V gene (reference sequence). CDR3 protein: CAWSFGDEQYF. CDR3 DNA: TGTGCCTGGAGCTTCGGGGACGAGCAGTACTTC.

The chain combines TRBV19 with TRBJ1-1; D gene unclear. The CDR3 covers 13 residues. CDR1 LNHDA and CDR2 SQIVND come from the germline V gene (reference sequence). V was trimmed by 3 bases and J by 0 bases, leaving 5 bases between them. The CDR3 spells CASSIAVNTEAFF. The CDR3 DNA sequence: TGTGCCAGTAGTATTGCGGTGAACACTGAAGCTTTCTTT.

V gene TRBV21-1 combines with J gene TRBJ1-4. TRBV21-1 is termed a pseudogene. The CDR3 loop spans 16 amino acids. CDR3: CASSKECRATNEKLFF. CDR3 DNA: TGTGCCAGCAGCAAAGAGTGCCGCGCAACTAATGAAAAACTGTTTTTT.

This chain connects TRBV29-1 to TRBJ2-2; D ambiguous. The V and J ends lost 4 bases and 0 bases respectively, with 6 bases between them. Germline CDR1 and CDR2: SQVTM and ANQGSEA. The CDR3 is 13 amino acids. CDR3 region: CSVVSANTGELFF. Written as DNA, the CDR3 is TGCAGCGTTGTTTCAGCGAACACCGGGGAGCTGTTTTTT.

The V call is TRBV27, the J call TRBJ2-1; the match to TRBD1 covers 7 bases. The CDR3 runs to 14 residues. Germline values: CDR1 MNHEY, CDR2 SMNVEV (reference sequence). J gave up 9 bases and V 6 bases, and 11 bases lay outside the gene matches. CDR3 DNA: TGTGCCAGCAGGGGGGACAGATCCCTCGGTGAGCAGTTCTTC. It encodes CASRGDRSLGEQFF.

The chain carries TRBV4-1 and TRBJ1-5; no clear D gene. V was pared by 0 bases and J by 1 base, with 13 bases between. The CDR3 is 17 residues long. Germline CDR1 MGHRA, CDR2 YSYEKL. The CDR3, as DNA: TGCGCCAGCAGCCAAGAAGGGAGCCTGGTAAGCAATCAGCCCCAGCATTTT. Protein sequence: CASSQEGSLVSNQPQHF.

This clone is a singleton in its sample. CDR3 amino acids: CASSLGQGVVYGNEKLFF. In DNA form, the CDR3 reads TGTGCCAGCAGCTTGGGACAGGGGGTCGTGTACGGTAATGAAAAACTGTTTTTT. The V gene is TRBV7-8, the J gene TRBJ1-4; 11 nucleotides agree with TRBD1. Losses at the gene ends were 3 bases for V and 4 bases for J; bases not matched to a gene: 10. Germline lookup yields CDR1 SGHVS and CDR2 FQNEAQ. The CDR3 length is 18 residues.

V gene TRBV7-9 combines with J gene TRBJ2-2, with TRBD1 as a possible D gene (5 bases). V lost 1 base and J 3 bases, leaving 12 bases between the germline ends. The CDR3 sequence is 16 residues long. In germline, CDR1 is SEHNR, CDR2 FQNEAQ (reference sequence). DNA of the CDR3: TGTGCCAGCAGCTTAGAGGGGCTAGGTTACACCGGGGAGCTGTTTTTT. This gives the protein CASSLEGLGYTGELFF.

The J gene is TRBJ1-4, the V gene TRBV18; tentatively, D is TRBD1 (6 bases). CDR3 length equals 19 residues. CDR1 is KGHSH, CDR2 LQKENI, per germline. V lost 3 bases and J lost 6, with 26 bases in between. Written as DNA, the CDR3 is TGTGCCAGCTCACCCTACCCCGTGCCAGGGGTGCAACTGGATGAAAAACTGTTTTTT. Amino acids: CASSPYPVPGVQLDEKLFF.

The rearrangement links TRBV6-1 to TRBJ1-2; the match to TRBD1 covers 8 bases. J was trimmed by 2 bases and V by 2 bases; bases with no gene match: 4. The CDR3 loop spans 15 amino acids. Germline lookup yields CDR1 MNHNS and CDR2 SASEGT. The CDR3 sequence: CASSETTGANYGYTF. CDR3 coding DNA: TGTGCCAGCAGTGAAACGACAGGGGCGAACTATGGCTACACCTTC.

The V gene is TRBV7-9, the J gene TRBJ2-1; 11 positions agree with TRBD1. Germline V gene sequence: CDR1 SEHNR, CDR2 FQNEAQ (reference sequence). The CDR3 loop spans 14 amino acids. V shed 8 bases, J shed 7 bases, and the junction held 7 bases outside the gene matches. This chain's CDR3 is CASFRTGGLNEQFF. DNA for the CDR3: TGTGCCAGCTTCAGGACAGGGGGCCTGAATGAGCAGTTCTTC.

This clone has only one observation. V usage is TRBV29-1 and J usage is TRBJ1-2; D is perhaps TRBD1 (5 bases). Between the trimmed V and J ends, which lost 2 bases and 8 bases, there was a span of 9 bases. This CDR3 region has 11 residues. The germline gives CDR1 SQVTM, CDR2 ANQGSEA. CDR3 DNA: TGCAGCGTTGAATTTCAGGGCGGCTACACCTTC. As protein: CSVEFQGGYTF.

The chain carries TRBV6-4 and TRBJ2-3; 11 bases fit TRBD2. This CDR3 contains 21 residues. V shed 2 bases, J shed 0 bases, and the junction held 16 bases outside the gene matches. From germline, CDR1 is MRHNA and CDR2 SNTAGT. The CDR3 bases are TGTGCCAGCAGTGACGTGCCCCCCCCCGGGACTAGCGGTTCTAGCACAGATACGCAGTATTTT. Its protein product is CASSDVPPPGTSGSSTDTQYF.

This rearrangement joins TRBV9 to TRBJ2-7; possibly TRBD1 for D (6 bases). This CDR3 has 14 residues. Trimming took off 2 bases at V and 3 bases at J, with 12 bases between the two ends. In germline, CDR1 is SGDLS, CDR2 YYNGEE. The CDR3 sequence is CASSVGDTNYEQYF. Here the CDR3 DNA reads TGTGCCAGCAGCGTTGGGGACACCAACTACGAGCAGTACTTC.

CDR3 DNA sequence: TGCGCCAGTAAACTAGGGGACACAGGGGTGAACACTGAAGCTTTCTTT. Residues: CASKLGDTGVNTEAFF. The gene calls are TRBV5-1 and TRBJ1-1; 7 positions match TRBD1. The CDR3 spans 16 residues. With 8 bases clipped from V and 0 bases from J, the junction kept 13 bases outside the gene matches. Germline V CDR1 and CDR2: SGHRS, YFSETQ.

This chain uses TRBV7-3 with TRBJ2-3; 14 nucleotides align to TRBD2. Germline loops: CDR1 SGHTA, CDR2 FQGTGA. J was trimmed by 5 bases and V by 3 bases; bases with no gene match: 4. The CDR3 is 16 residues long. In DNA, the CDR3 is TGTGCCAGCAGCTTGGGACTAGCGGGAGTCAAAGATACGCAGTATTTT. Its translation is CASSLGLAGVKDTQYF.

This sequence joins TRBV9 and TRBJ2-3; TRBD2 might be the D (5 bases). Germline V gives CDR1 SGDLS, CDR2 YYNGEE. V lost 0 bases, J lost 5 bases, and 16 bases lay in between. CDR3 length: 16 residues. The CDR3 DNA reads TGTGCCAGCAGCGTAGGTAGTGGGAGAGGGCTAGATACGCAGTATTTT. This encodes CASSVGSGRGLDTQYF.

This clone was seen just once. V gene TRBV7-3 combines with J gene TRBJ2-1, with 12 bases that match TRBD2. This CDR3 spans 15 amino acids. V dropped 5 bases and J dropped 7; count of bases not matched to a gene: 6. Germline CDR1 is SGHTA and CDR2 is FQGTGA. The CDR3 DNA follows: TGTGCCAGCAGCCTAGCGGGAGGGCCCTTGAATGAGCAGTTCTTC. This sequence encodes CASSLAGGPLNEQFF. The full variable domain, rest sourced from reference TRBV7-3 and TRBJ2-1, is GAGVSQTPSNKVTEKGKYVELRCDPISGHTALYWYRQSLGQGPEFLIYFQGTGAADDSGLPNDRFFAVRPEGSVSTLKIQRTERGDSAVYLCASSLAGGPLNEQFFGPGTRLTVL.